These 23 T cell receptor beta chains share one sample of origin, sequenced in a study of blood T cell repertoires in COVID-19. Generated by immunoSEQ multiplex PCR, the TCRdb table keeps only in-frame clones and is missing some. The sample shows about 280,000 clones, around nine tenths of them seen only once. Material: PBMCs or T cells enriched from blood (not recorded which). These receptors were obtained from a woman between 40 and 55 years old who had recovered from COVID-19.

In its sample, this clone was seen once. V usage is TRBV5-5 and J usage is TRBJ2-3, with TRBD1 identical over 8 bases. The J segment lost 2 bases and the V segment lost 6 bases, leaving 11 bases of the junction unmatched. This CDR3 spans 16 amino acids. Germline V gives CDR1 SGHKS, CDR2 YYEKEE (reference sequence). The DNA for the CDR3 is TGTGCCAGCACCCAGAGCAGGGGGCTCTACACAGATACGCAGTATTTT. Residues: CASTQSRGLYTDTQYF.

The genes are TRBV21-1 and TRBJ1-4. TRBV21-1 is recorded as a pseudogene. The CDR3 has 15 amino acids. The CDR3 region is CASSKSEGMSEKLFF. The CDR3 region has the DNA TGTGCCAGCAGCAAGTCGGAGGGGATGAGTGAAAAACTGTTTTTT.

In DNA form, the CDR3 reads TGTGCCTGGAGTGGCGGACTAGCGGGAGGCACCGGGGAGCTGTTTTTT. Protein product: CAWSGGLAGGTGELFF. The chain carries TRBV30 and TRBJ2-2; TRBD2 matches at 14 bases. There are 16 residues in the CDR3. The germline V gene has CDR1 GTSNPN and CDR2 SVGIG (reference sequence). The V segment lost 1 base and the J segment 4 bases; nucleotides outside the gene matches: 2.

The chain employs TRBV9 and TRBJ1-3; D is ambiguous. Looked up from germline, CDR1 is SGDLS and CDR2 is YYNGEE. This CDR3 is built from 17 residues. The V gene lost 0 bases and the J gene lost 0 bases, with 13 bases spanning the gap. CDR3 in amino acids: CASSVAAGQDSGNTIYF. The DNA for the CDR3 is TGTGCCAGCAGCGTAGCGGCAGGCCAAGACTCTGGAAACACCATATATTTT.

The chain couples TRBV19 to TRBJ2-7; 12 bases agree with TRBD1. Germline lookup yields CDR1 LNHDA and CDR2 SQIVND (reference sequence). The V and J ends lost 4 bases and 3 bases, in that order; junction bases with no gene match: 4. The CDR3 sequence is 15 residues long. CDR3 nucleotide sequence: TGTGCCAGTAGTACCGGGACAGGGGGCCTCTACGAGCAGTACTTC. Translated, it gives CASSTGTGGLYEQYF. Full variable domain (outside the CDR3, taken from reference TRBV19 and TRBJ2-7): DGGITQSPKYLFRKEGQNVTLSCEQNLNHDAMYWYRQDPGQGLRLIYYSQIVNDFQKGDIAEGYSVSREKKESFPLTVTSAQKNPTAFYLCASSTGTGGLYEQYFGPGTRLTVT.

The chain uses TRBV5-1 and TRBJ1-2; D uncertain. This CDR3 has 14 residues. The germline gives CDR1 SGHRS, CDR2 YFSETQ. Trimming left V 1 base short and J 2 bases short, with 9 bases between. CDR3 sequence reads: CASSLNKLNYGYTF. The CDR3 nucleotides read TGCGCCAGCAGCTTGAACAAATTAAACTATGGCTACACCTTC.

The CDR3 nucleotides read TGTGCCAGCAGTTCAGCACTGCGGGAGGGCCTCGGCTATTTT. It specifies CASSSALREGLGYF. The V and J genes are TRBV28 and TRBJ2-3, with 9 bases lining up with TRBD2. This CDR3 has 14 amino acids. Per the germline V gene, CDR1 is MDHEN and CDR2 is SYDVKM. Trimming took 4 bases from V and 15 from J; bases not matched to a gene: 14.

The CDR3 is CASSVSGTSTDTQYF. CDR3 nucleotides: TGTGCCAGCAGCGTATCCGGGACTAGCACAGATACGCAGTATTTT. V is TRBV9 and J is TRBJ2-3, with a weak D call TRBD2 (6 bases). CDR3 length: 15 amino acids. Germline CDR1 is SGDLS and CDR2 is YYNGEE. V lost 1 base and J lost 0, with 9 bases in between.

This chain links TRBV2 with TRBJ2-2; D possibly corresponds to TRBD1 (5 bases). This CDR3 contains 14 residues. The germline V gene encodes CDR1 SNHLY and CDR2 FYNNEI. V shed 3 bases and J shed 6 bases, with 11 bases lying between them. CDR3 loop: CASSDWSRAGELFF. The CDR3 DNA follows: TGTGCCAGCAGTGACTGGAGCAGGGCCGGGGAGCTGTTTTTT.

This clone was picked up one time. V and J are TRBV9 and TRBJ1-2, with TRBD1 as a possible D gene (5 bases). The V gene lost 6 bases and the J gene lost 8 bases, with 14 bases spanning the gap. The CDR3 totals 12 residues. Germline lookup yields CDR1 SGDLS and CDR2 YYNGEE. The CDR3 region has the DNA TGTGCCAGCACCAGATTAAAGGGGGGCTACACCTTC. Protein product: CASTRLKGGYTF.

The gene calls are TRBV3-1 (or the pseudogene TRBV3-2) and TRBJ2-3; no reliable D call. The V gene's germline CDR1 is LGHDT and CDR2 YNNKEL (reference sequence). The CDR3 is 12 amino acids. Trimming took 2 bases from V and 6 from J, leaving 6 bases between them. The CDR3: CASSQTTDTQYF. The CDR3 nucleotides read TGTGCCAGCAGCCAAACAACGGATACGCAGTATTTT.

The genes are TRBV18 and TRBJ1-2, with TRBD1 identical over 7 bases. V was clipped by 0 bases and J by 4 bases; unmatched bases: 8. Germline V gene data show CDR1 as KGHSH and CDR2 as LQKENI. This CDR3 contains 16 residues. This chain's CDR3 is CASSPPAGGTGYGYTF. The DNA for the CDR3 is TGTGCCAGCTCACCACCGGCAGGGGGTACTGGCTATGGCTACACCTTC. Supplemented by reference TRBV18 and TRBJ1-2, the full variable domain reads NAGVMQNPRHLVRRRGQEARLRCSPMKGHSHVYWYRQLPEEGLKFMVYLQKENIIDESGMPKERFSAEFPKEGPSILRIQQVVRGDSAAYFCASSPPAGGTGYGYTFGSGTRLTVV.

The V and J genes are TRBV11-2 and TRBJ1-4, with a possible D match to TRBD1 (5 bases). Germline loops: CDR1 SGHAT, CDR2 FQNNGV. Trimming stripped 1 base from V and 7 bases from J, with 13 bases between. The CDR3 totals 15 residues. The CDR3 sequence: CASSLGAHRGEKLFF. As DNA, the CDR3 is TGTGCCAGCAGCTTAGGGGCTCATAGGGGTGAAAAACTGTTTTTT.

V usage is TRBV5-4 and J usage is TRBJ2-5; 7 positions match TRBD1. Germline CDR1 is SGHNT and CDR2 is YYREEE (reference sequence). The junction had 5 bases not matched to a gene; V was cut back by 3 bases and J by 3 bases. The CDR3 spans 14 residues. The CDR3: CASSSPTGKETQYF. CDR3 sequence (DNA): TGTGCCAGCAGCTCCCCGACAGGGAAAGAGACCCAGTACTTC.

Ten or more counts support this clone. Other nucleotide sequences from this sample produce the same CDR3. The chain uses TRBV18 and TRBJ2-1, with 8 bases aligning to TRBD2. This CDR3 contains 19 residues. Germline trimming cut 0 bases from V and 2 bases from J; bases unmatched to any gene: 12. In germline, CDR1 is KGHSH, CDR2 LQKENI. The DNA of the CDR3 is TGTGCCAGCTCACCACCGCTGGGTAGCGGGACTATTACCTACAATGAGCAGTTCTTC. Protein: CASSPPLGSGTITYNEQFF. The complete variable domain, with remaining parts taken from reference TRBV18 and TRBJ2-1, reads NAGVMQNPRHLVRRRGQEARLRCSPMKGHSHVYWYRQLPEEGLKFMVYLQKENIIDESGMPKERFSAEFPKEGPSILRIQQVVRGDSAAYFCASSPPLGSGTITYNEQFFGPGTRLTVL.

The V gene is TRBV5-1, the J gene TRBJ2-1; TRBD2 matches at 8 bases. The CDR3 length is 15 residues. V lost 2 bases and J lost 7; bases outside the gene matches: 8. Germline CDR1 SGHRS, CDR2 YFSETQ. The DNA for the CDR3 is TGCGCCAGCAGCTTAGCGGGAGTGGGAAAAAATGAGCAGTTCTTC. It codes for CASSLAGVGKNEQFF. Filled out from reference TRBV5-1 and TRBJ2-1, the complete variable domain reads KAGVTQTPRYLIKTRGQQVTLSCSPISGHRSVSWYQQTPGQGLQFLFEYFSETQRNKGNFPGRFSGRQFSNSRSEMNVSTLELGDSALYLCASSLAGVGKNEQFFGPGTRLTVL.

This chain connects TRBV10-3 to TRBJ1-1, with 7 positions matching TRBD1. V trimming: 2 bases; J trimming: 4 bases; junction bases outside the gene matches: 4. The germline V gene has CDR1 ENHRY and CDR2 SYGVKD. This CDR3 spans 14 amino acids. Written as DNA, the CDR3 is TGTGCCATCAGTGAGACAGGGGAAAGCACTGAAGCTTTCTTT. It is translated as CAISETGESTEAFF.

This clone showed up just once. The chain uses TRBV28 and TRBJ1-1; 8 bases align to TRBD1. Germline V gene sequence: CDR1 MDHEN, CDR2 SYDVKM. The CDR3 consists of 14 residues. The V segment lost 11 bases and the J segment 1 base; nucleotides outside the gene matches: 9. The CDR3 DNA sequence: TGTGCCGGGCAGGGGGCGAGGGGGAACACTGAAGCTTTCTTT. This encodes CAGQGARGNTEAFF.

The V gene is TRBV29-1, the J gene TRBJ2-1, with a possible D match to TRBD2 (5 bases). Trimming left V 0 bases short and J 7 bases short, with 10 bases between. Germline V gene lookup returns CDR1 SQVTM and CDR2 ANQGSEA. The CDR3 has 13 amino acids. The CDR3 spells CSVEDQRRNEQFF. The DNA of the CDR3 is TGCAGCGTTGAAGATCAGAGGAGGAATGAGCAGTTCTTC.

The chain uses TRBV5-4 and TRBJ2-1; 11 nucleotides match TRBD2. The length of the CDR3 is 15 residues. Germline V gene lookup returns CDR1 SGHNT and CDR2 YYREEE (reference sequence). The V and J ends lost 6 bases and 5 bases, in that order; junction bases with no gene match: 7. CDR3 coding DNA: TGTGCCAGCAACTCCGGGACTAGCGGACACAATGAGCAGTTCTTC. Translating gives CASNSGTSGHNEQFF.

This chain uses TRBV7-2 with TRBJ2-5; 7 bases are a match to TRBD2. Germline values: CDR1 SGHTA, CDR2 FQGNSA. The CDR3 covers 13 residues. The V gene end was trimmed by 3 bases and the J gene end by 5 bases; junction bases not matched to a gene: 3. This CDR3 reads CASSFSAGETQYF. The CDR3 nucleotides read TGTGCCAGCAGCTTTTCAGCGGGGGAGACCCAGTACTTC. The entire variable domain, with the rest obtained from reference TRBV7-2 and TRBJ2-5, is as follows: GAGVSQSPSNKVTEKGKDVELRCDPISGHTALYWYRQSLGQGLEFLIYFQGNSAPDKSGLPSDRFSAERTGGSVSTLTIQRTQQEDSAVYLCASSFSAGETQYFGPGTRLLVL.

The chain is built from TRBV29-1 and TRBJ2-5, with a weak D call TRBD2 (5 bases). Germline V gives CDR1 SQVTM, CDR2 ANQGSEA. The CDR3 runs 13 residues. V lost 5 bases and J lost 4, with 14 bases in between. The CDR3 coding sequence is TGCAGCGTTATCGGTGGGAGTCGAGAGACCCAGTACTTC. This codes for CSVIGGSRETQYF.

The CDR3 DNA reads as TGCGCCAGCAGGCCAACTAGCGGACTGTCAGATACGCAGTATTTT. As protein: CASRPTSGLSDTQYF. The chain employs TRBV5-1 and TRBJ2-3; 8 bases align to TRBD2. Germline V gene lookup returns CDR1 SGHRS and CDR2 YFSETQ. V was pared by 5 bases and J by 4 bases, with 9 bases of the junction left unmatched. The CDR3 has 15 amino acids.